Detailed here is one T cell receptor beta chain. The data were obtained in a study of blood T cell repertoires in COVID-19. Looking at the study overall: The cDNA or gDNA used as material had been derived from T cells, B-cell-depleted T cells, or PBMCs.

From germline, CDR1 is SGDLS and CDR2 YYNGEE. Losses at the gene ends were 3 bases for V and 4 bases for J; bases not matched to a gene: 2. CDR3 size: 13 residues. Enrollees, roughly 18 to 89 years old, lived in fewer than 25 US areas. Participants classified as exposed had met a COVID-19 case within 2 weeks before study entry. Libraries were prepared by immunoSEQ multiplex PCR; TCRdb keeps only in-frame clonotypes and omits some of them. Of around 64,000 clones in the sample, 65% to 85% were seen once. The clonotype comes from a woman aged 60-70 years who had been exposed to COVID-19. Sequencing was carried out using PBMCs or T cells enriched from blood (not recorded which). The V gene is TRBV9, the J gene TRBJ1-2; 8 bases line up with TRBD1. In DNA, the CDR3 is TGTGCCAGCAGCGGAACAGGGGGCTATGGCTACACCTTC. Protein sequence: CASSGTGGYGYTF.